This T cell receptor (beta chain) was retrieved from a study of cytomegalovirus exposure and HLA in healthy donors. PCR was performed using 60 Vbeta and 13 Jbeta primers. The table came from immunoSEQ multiplex PCR; TCRdb's copy has only in-frame clones and leaves some out. The sample consists of hundreds of thousands of clones, over 60% of them appearing once. Sequences were obtained from PBMCs. The clonotype was recovered from a man aged 35 to 55 in good health and CMV-seronegative.

The CDR3 DNA is TGTGCCACCAGCTTGTCCCGTCTCGGGGGGGCCTCTTTCACGCCCTACGAGCAGTACTTC. It codes for CATSLSRLGGASFTPYEQYF. The V and J genes are TRBV15 and TRBJ2-7; 8 bases align to TRBD2. This CDR3 comprises 20 residues. CDR1 and CDR2 from the germline V gene are LNHNV and YYDKDF (reference sequence). The trim removed 5 bases at V and 2 bases at J, leaving 23 bases unmatched.